This is a list of T cell receptor beta chains from one sample in a study of blood T cell repertoires in COVID-19. The assay was immunoSEQ multiplex PCR, and TCRdb's table has in-frame clones only and misses some. The repertoire includes more than 55,000 clones, 90% to 95% of them detected once, and about 4.5% sits in the top ten. Sequencing was carried out using peripheral blood. The receptors stem from a man between 50 and 59 years old with active COVID-19. Both conserved end residues are part of each CDR3. Fields, in order: clone size, J gene, V gene, CDR3 protein. Not all rows give a size; the values are once, few, many and, for expanded clones, a class.

clone_size: .; j_call: TRBJ1-1; v_call: TRBV2; cdr3_aa: CAGTVTVNTEAFF
clone_size: .; j_call: TRBJ1-5; v_call: TRBV20-1; cdr3_aa: CSASVGQGNQPQHF
clone_size: .; j_call: TRBJ1-5; v_call: TRBV5-1; cdr3_aa: CASSLLSGQPQHF
clone_size: .; j_call: TRBJ1-2; v_call: TRBV2; cdr3_aa: CASSPTGRGGYTF
clone_size: .; j_call: TRBJ1-1; v_call: TRBV7-9; cdr3_aa: CASSLYTEAFF
clone_size: .; j_call: TRBJ2-7; v_call: TRBV5-4; cdr3_aa: CASSGFGQGSYEQYF
clone_size: .; j_call: TRBJ2-5; v_call: TRBV5-6; cdr3_aa: CASSWTSGDQETQYF
clone_size: .; j_call: TRBJ2-7; v_call: TRBV27; cdr3_aa: CASSFSVSYEQYF
clone_size: .; j_call: TRBJ2-3; v_call: TRBV2; cdr3_aa: CASSEWGTSGRGAADTQYF
clone_size: .; j_call: TRBJ2-2; v_call: TRBV7-2; cdr3_aa: CASSYQGARFTGELFF
clone_size: .; j_call: TRBJ2-5; v_call: TRBV7-9; cdr3_aa: CASSSSSGSIETQYF
clone_size: .; j_call: TRBJ2-7; v_call: TRBV28; cdr3_aa: CASSATSGNSEQYF
clone_size: .; j_call: TRBJ2-3; v_call: TRBV2; cdr3_aa: CASSVLAGGGTDTQYF
clone_size: .; j_call: TRBJ2-3; v_call: TRBV4-1; cdr3_aa: CASTARGARTDTQYF
clone_size: .; j_call: TRBJ1-4; v_call: TRBV7-2; cdr3_aa: CASSLTGMVGEKLFF
clone_size: .; j_call: TRBJ2-7; v_call: TRBV7-8; cdr3_aa: CASSLGTGAYEQYF
clone_size: .; j_call: TRBJ2-6; v_call: TRBV9; cdr3_aa: CASTGANVLTF
clone_size: .; j_call: TRBJ1-5; v_call: TRBV12-3/TRBV12-4; cdr3_aa: CASSLALGVAQHF
clone_size: .; j_call: TRBJ2-3; v_call: TRBV7-5; cdr3_aa: CVRSLALRASTDTQYF
clone_size: once; j_call: TRBJ2-7; v_call: TRBV11-2; cdr3_aa: CASSFMQGALPREQYF
clone_size: once; j_call: TRBJ1-5; v_call: TRBV7-2; cdr3_aa: CASSPGDRGNQPQHF
clone_size: .; j_call: TRBJ2-1; v_call: TRBV9; cdr3_aa: CASSVDQAGVQQFF
clone_size: .; j_call: TRBJ2-2; v_call: TRBV7-8; cdr3_aa: CASSLGTGKTGELFF
clone_size: .; j_call: TRBJ2-3; v_call: TRBV12-3/TRBV12-4; cdr3_aa: CASRLTDTQYF
clone_size: .; j_call: TRBJ1-1; v_call: TRBV7-3; cdr3_aa: CASSFRGSGTEAFF
clone_size: .; j_call: TRBJ2-7; v_call: TRBV15; cdr3_aa: CATSTLGRRSSYEQYF
clone_size: once; j_call: TRBJ1-6; v_call: TRBV19; cdr3_aa: CASNQDSYNSPLHF
clone_size: .; j_call: TRBJ2-1; v_call: TRBV19; cdr3_aa: CASSIDTPPPRFF
clone_size: .; j_call: TRBJ2-1; v_call: TRBV4-3; cdr3_aa: CASSPGTGMEQFF
clone_size: once; j_call: TRBJ1-5; v_call: TRBV19; cdr3_aa: CASSIEAVTNQPQHF
clone_size: .; j_call: TRBJ2-3; v_call: TRBV30; cdr3_aa: CAWSGQTSDTQYF
clone_size: .; j_call: TRBJ1-5; v_call: TRBV6-5; cdr3_aa: CASILGTGGLQPQHF
clone_size: .; j_call: TRBJ2-2; v_call: TRBV19; cdr3_aa: CASSAPSGLNTGELFF
clone_size: .; j_call: TRBJ2-3; v_call: TRBV27; cdr3_aa: CASGSSGGDTQYF
clone_size: .; j_call: TRBJ2-1; v_call: TRBV19; cdr3_aa: CASRQGSYNEQFF
clone_size: .; j_call: TRBJ2-7; v_call: TRBV5-1; cdr3_aa: CASSRQGAASYEQYF
clone_size: once; j_call: TRBJ2-5; v_call: TRBV7-2; cdr3_aa: CASSPRGTSGGETQYF
clone_size: .; j_call: TRBJ2-1; v_call: TRBV5-8; cdr3_aa: CASSFNNEQFF
clone_size: .; j_call: TRBJ2-1; v_call: TRBV5-8; cdr3_aa: CASSLAGWTSNNEQFF
clone_size: .; j_call: TRBJ2-5; v_call: TRBV29-1; cdr3_aa: CSVGLQGRETQYF
clone_size: .; j_call: TRBJ2-3; v_call: TRBV5-1; cdr3_aa: CASSLLPSNEPGTFSF
clone_size: .; j_call: TRBJ2-1; v_call: TRBV11-2; cdr3_aa: CASSLAVTGNEQFF
clone_size: .; j_call: TRBJ2-5; v_call: TRBV7-9; cdr3_aa: CASSTDGGPQETQYF
clone_size: .; j_call: TRBJ1-6; v_call: TRBV28; cdr3_aa: CASSYDPGRSPLHF
clone_size: .; j_call: TRBJ2-3; v_call: TRBV7-2; cdr3_aa: CASSWDYTTDTQYF
clone_size: .; j_call: TRBJ1-6; v_call: TRBV6-5; cdr3_aa: CASKGEGSPLHF
clone_size: .; j_call: TRBJ2-1; v_call: TRBV5-1; cdr3_aa: CASTPGGLAGVSEQFF
clone_size: .; j_call: TRBJ2-5; v_call: TRBV21-1; cdr3_aa: CASSARDREETQYF
clone_size: .; j_call: TRBJ1-1; v_call: TRBV19; cdr3_aa: CASSTPAGINTEAFF
clone_size: .; j_call: TRBJ2-3; v_call: TRBV15; cdr3_aa: CATSNLLAGGTDTQYF
clone_size: .; j_call: TRBJ2-6; v_call: TRBV3-1/TRBV3-2; cdr3_aa: CASSQVRSGRGGPNVLTF
clone_size: .; j_call: TRBJ1-4; v_call: TRBV5-4; cdr3_aa: CASSLIGGGTNEKLFF
clone_size: .; j_call: TRBJ1-5; v_call: TRBV7-2; cdr3_aa: CASSLGGEQPQHF
clone_size: .; j_call: TRBJ2-3; v_call: TRBV2; cdr3_aa: CASLGGFPSDTQYF
clone_size: .; j_call: TRBJ1-2; v_call: TRBV5-4; cdr3_aa: CASSLAVSPANYGYTF
clone_size: .; j_call: TRBJ1-2; v_call: TRBV11-2; cdr3_aa: CASSLHATNYGYTF
clone_size: .; j_call: TRBJ2-3; v_call: TRBV9; cdr3_aa: CASSVGSLAATDTQYF
clone_size: .; j_call: TRBJ2-7; v_call: TRBV25-1; cdr3_aa: CASSDTGLLYF
clone_size: .; j_call: TRBJ2-3; v_call: TRBV5-1; cdr3_aa: CASSFPSTDTQYF